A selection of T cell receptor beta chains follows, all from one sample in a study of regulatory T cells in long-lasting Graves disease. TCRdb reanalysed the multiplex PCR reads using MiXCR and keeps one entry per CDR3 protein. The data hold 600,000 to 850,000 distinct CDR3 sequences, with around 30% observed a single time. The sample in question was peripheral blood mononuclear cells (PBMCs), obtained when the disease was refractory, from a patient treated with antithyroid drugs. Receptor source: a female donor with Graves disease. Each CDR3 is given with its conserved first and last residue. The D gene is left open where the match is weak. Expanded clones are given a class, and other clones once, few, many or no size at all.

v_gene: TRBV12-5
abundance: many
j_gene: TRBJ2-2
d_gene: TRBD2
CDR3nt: TGTGCTAGTGGTTTGGTACCAAGCGGGGTTTTCCCCAACACCGGGGAGCTGTTTTTT
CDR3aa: CASGLVPSGVFPNTGELFF

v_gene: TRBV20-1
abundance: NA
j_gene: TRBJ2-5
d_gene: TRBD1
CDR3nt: TGCAGTGCTCGGACAGGAGAGACCCAGTACTTC
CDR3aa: CSARTGETQYF

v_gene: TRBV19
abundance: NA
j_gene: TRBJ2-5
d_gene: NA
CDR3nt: TGTGCCAGTAGTACGGCGGGACGAACAGAGACCCAGTACTTC
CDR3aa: CASSTAGRTETQYF

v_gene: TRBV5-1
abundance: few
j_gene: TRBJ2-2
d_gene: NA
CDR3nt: TGCGCCAGCAGCCTCGCGACTATAACGAACACCGGGGAGCTGTTTTTT
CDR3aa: CASSLATITNTGELFF

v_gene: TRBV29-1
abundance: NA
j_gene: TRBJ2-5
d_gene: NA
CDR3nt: TGCAGCGTTGAACCGGAGGAGACCCAGTACTTC
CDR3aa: CSVEPEETQYF

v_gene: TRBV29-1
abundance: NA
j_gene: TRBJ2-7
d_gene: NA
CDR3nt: TGCAGCGTTGCTCCCAGGGATGACTCCTACGAGCAGTACTTC
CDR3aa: CSVAPRDDSYEQYF

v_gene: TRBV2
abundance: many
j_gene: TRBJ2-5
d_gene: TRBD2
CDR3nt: TGTGCCAGCAGGGGCGGGAGCGAGACCCAGTACTTC
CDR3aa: CASRGGSETQYF

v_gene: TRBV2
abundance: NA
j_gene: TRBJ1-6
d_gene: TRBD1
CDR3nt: TGTGCCAGCAAGGACAGGAATAATTCACCCCTCCACTTT
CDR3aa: CASKDRNNSPLHF

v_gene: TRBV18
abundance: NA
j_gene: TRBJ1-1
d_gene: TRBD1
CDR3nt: TGTGCCAGCTCGGAGGCGGGAAGGGGGCTGTCGGCTTTCTTT
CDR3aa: CASSEAGRGLSAFF

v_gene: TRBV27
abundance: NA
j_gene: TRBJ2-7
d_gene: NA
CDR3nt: TGTGCCAGCCATCCACTAGCTGCTACCTACGAGCAGTACTTC
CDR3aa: CASHPLAATYEQYF

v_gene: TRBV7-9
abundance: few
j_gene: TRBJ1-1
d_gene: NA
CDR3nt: TGTGCCAGCAGCCCACCGGGGGAAACTGAAGCTTTCTTT
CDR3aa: CASSPPGETEAFF

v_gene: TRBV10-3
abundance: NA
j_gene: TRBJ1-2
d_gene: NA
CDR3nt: TGTGCCACCACCCCCGGGGCCCTGGGTAACTATGGCTACACCTTC
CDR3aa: CATTPGALGNYGYTF

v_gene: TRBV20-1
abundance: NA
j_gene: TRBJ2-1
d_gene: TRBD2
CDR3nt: TGCAGTGCTAGAGTTAGCGGGACGTCCTACAATGAGCAGTTCTTC
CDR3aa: CSARVSGTSYNEQFF

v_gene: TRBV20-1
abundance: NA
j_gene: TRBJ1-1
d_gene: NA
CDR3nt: TGCAGTGCTAGAACCCGGACAGCGAACACTGAAGCTTTCTTT
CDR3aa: CSARTRTANTEAFF

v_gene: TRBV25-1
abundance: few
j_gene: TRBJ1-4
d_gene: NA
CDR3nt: TGTGCCAGCAGTGAGAAGCCCCGCCAGGAGACAAATGAAAAACTGTTTTTT
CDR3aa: CASSEKPRQETNEKLFF

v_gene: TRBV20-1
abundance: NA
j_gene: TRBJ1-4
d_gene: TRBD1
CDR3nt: TGCAGTGCTATGGACAGGCCGAGGGAAAAACTGTTTTTT
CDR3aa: CSAMDRPREKLFF

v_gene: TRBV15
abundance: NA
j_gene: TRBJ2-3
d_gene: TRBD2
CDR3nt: TGTGCCACCAGCAGAGGCCTAGCGGGAGTGCCGGATACGCAGTATTTT
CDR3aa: CATSRGLAGVPDTQYF

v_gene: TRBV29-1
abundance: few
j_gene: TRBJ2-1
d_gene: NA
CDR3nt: TGCAGCGTCCCGGGACATCCCAGTGGGAACAATGAGCAGTTCTTC
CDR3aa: CSVPGHPSGNNEQFF

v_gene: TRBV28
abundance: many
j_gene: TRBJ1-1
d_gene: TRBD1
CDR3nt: TGTGCCAGCAGTCCCCCGGACAGGATAACTGAAGCTTTCTTT
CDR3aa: CASSPPDRITEAFF

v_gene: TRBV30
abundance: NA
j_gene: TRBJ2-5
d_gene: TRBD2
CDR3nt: TGTGCCTGGGATAAGGGACTAGCGGGAGGGTTCAACCAAGAGACCCAGTACTTC
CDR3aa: CAWDKGLAGGFNQETQYF

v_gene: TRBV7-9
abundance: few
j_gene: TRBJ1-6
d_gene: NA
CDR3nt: TGTGCCAGCAGCTTAAGCTCCCTGAGGGATAATTCACCCCTCCACTTT
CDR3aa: CASSLSSLRDNSPLHF

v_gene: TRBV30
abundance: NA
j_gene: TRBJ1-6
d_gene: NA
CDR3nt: TGTGCCTGGAGTCCCGCTGACAGACTAAATTCACCCCTCCACTTT
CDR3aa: CAWSPADRLNSPLHF

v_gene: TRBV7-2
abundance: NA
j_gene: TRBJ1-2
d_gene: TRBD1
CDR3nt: TGTGCCAGCAGCCCACGGGACAGGGTGATCTATGGCTACACCTTC
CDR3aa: CASSPRDRVIYGYTF

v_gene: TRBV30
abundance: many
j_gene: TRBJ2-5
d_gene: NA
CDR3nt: TGTGCCTGGAGCCAGTCCCTGCGGGAGACCCAGTACTTC
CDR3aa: CAWSQSLRETQYF

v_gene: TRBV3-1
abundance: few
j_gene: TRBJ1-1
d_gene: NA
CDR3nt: TGTGCCAGCAGTTCCGCCAGGGGTACTGAAGCTTTCTTT
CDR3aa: CASSSARGTEAFF

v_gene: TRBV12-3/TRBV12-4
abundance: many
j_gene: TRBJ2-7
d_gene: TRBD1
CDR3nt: TGTGCCAGCAGTTTGTTGTGGGACAGCACCTACGAGCAGTACTTC
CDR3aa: CASSLLWDSTYEQYF

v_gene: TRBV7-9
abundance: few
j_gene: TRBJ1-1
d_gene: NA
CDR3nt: TGTGCCAGCAGCTTACGTGTTACAGACAGCTCGTTGAACACTGAAGCTTTCTTT
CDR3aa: CASSLRVTDSSLNTEAFF

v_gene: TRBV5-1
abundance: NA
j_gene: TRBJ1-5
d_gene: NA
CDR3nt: TGCGCCAGCAGTCCTATGGCAGGGAATCAGCCCCAGCATTTT
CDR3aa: CASSPMAGNQPQHF

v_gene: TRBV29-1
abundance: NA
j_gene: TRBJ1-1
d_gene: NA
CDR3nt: TGCAGCGTAGTAGCAGGGAATATGAACACTGAAGCTTTCTTT
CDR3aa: CSVVAGNMNTEAFF

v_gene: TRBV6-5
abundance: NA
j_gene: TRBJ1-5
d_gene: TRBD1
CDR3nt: TGTGCCAGCAGTTACGGGACAGGGGGTGAGAGCAATCAGCCCCAGCATTTT
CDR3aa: CASSYGTGGESNQPQHF

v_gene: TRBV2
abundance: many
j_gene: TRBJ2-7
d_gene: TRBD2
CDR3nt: TGTGCCAGCAGTGAAGATCCCGGGACTAGGATTGACGAGCAGTACTTC
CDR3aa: CASSEDPGTRIDEQYF

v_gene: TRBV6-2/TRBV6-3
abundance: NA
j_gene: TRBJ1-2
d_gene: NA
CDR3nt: TGTGCCAGCAGTTACTCGCGGGGGGCTGGCTACACCTTC
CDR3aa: CASSYSRGAGYTF

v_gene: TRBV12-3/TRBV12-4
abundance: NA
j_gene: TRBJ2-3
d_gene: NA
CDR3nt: TGTGCCAGCAGTTTATCAGGCCCCCCAGATACGCAGTATTTT
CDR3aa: CASSLSGPPDTQYF

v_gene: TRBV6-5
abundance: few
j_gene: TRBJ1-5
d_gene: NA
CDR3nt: TGTGCCAGCAGTTCCCCCGGGTCCAGCTATCAGCCCCAGCATTTT
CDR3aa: CASSSPGSSYQPQHF

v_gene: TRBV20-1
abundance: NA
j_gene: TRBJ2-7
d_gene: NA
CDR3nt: TGCAGTGCTAGAGGGGACTTCGGCTACGAGCAGTACTTC
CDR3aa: CSARGDFGYEQYF